This T cell receptor beta chain appears in the sequencing data of a study of identical twins' blood T cells. TCRdb called the 5' RACE reads again in MiXCR, with one record for every CDR3 protein. This sample carries roughly 380,000 distinct CDR3 sequences, more than 25% of them seen once, and the ten largest clones take 6% to 7%. Germline trimming cut 6 bases from V and 5 bases from J; bases unmatched to any gene: 6. Germline CDR1 and CDR2: SNHLY and FYNNEI. The CDR3 length is 14 residues. The donors were healthy female monozygous twins, three pairs in total. The sequence derives from a woman between 18 and 55 years old in good health. The sample comprised PBMCs. V gene TRBV2 combines with J gene TRBJ1-1; TRBD1 matches 10 bases. CDR3 in amino acids: CASRGQGQGTEAFF. For the CDR3, the DNA is TGTGCCAGCAGGGGACAGGGGCAGGGGACTGAAGCTTTCTTT.